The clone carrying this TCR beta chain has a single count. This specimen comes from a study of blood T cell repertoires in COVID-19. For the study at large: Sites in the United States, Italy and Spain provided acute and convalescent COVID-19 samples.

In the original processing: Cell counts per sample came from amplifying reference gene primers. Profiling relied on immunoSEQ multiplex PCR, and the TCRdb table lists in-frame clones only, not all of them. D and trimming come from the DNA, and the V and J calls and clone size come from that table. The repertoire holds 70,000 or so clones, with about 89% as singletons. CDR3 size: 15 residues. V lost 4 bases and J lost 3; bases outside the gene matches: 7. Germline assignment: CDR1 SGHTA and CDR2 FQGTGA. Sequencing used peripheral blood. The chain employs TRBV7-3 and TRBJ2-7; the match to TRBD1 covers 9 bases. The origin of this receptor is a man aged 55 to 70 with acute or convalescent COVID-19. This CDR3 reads CASSSGQGRDYEQYF. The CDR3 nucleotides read TGTGCCAGCAGCTCCGGACAGGGGAGAGACTACGAGCAGTACTTC.